This T cell receptor beta chain derives from a study of memory CD4+ T cells and cytomegalovirus serostatus. Across the study: This sample comes from healthy Belgian adults, fewer than 10 CMV seropositive, 24 seronegative.

The sort gate was single viable CD3+CD4+CD8-CD45RO+ cells for memory CD4+ T cells. CMV serostatus came from serum IgG against pp150, pp28, p38, p52. Profiled with immunoSEQ multiplex PCR; TCRdb holds only in-frame clones, not every one. The data hold tens of thousands of clones, with around 85% observed a single time. A word on this clone: Its antigen is unidentified.

General study findings and limits: Each of roughly 65 CMV-associated TCRbeta sequences occurred in one to five individuals. Suggested: most of the CMV-linked TCR signature lies in CD4+ memory cells.

The specimen was memory CD4+ T cells from blood. This TCR was recovered from an adult in good health and CMV-seronegative.

This CDR3 is CASSFRDRASEQYF. The CDR3 region has the DNA TGTGCCAGCAGTTTCCGGGACAGGGCTTCCGAGCAGTACTTC. The chain links TRBV27 to TRBJ2-7; TRBD1 matches at 9 bases. The germline V gene has CDR1 MNHEY and CDR2 SMNVEV (reference sequence). Trimming took 3 bases from V and 6 from J; bases not matched to a gene: 6. The CDR3 has 14 residues.